This TCR beta chain was obtained from a study of T cells in Graves' hyperthyroidism and ophthalmopathy. Uncontrolled infection, other autoimmune disease, pregnancy and lactation each barred patients from inclusion. Amplification targeted TCR beta CDR3 regions from RNA transcripts. The HTBI primer set was used in a first-round RT-PCR of the TCR CDR3. One entry per CDR3 protein results from TCRdb running MiXCR on the multiplex PCR reads. Of about 260,000 distinct CDR3 sequences listed, approximately 26% are singletons. To note about this clonotype: The antigen remains unidentified.

Findings and caveats of the study: Most thyroid clonotypes with frequency above 0.001 were detected in blood.

The CDR3 extends over 16 amino acids. Germline V CDR1 and CDR2: MNHNS, SASEGT. Trimming pared 4 bases from V and 0 bases from J, leaving 16 bases between. The origin of this receptor is a man aged 40-49 years with Graves' hyperthyroidism that later progressed to Graves' ophthalmopathy. The specimen was blood. This chain uses TRBV6-1 with TRBJ2-7; D gene uncertain. The CDR3 reads CASSASEVGISYEQYF. Written as DNA, the CDR3 is TGTGCCAGCAGTGCTTCAGAGGTAGGGATCTCCTACGAGCAGTACTTC.